One T cell receptor beta chain is described in this entry. Its antigen is undetermined. Sequencing was performed with immunoSEQ multiplex PCR; in TCRdb, only in-frame clones are kept and a portion is missing. Among fewer than 150,000 clones listed, 70% to 90% were seen once. The data belong to a study of cytomegalovirus exposure and HLA in healthy donors. Study-wide results and caveats: Researchers catalogued under 200 TCR beta chains as cytomegalovirus-associated. Rarity characterized most TCR sequences, yet some public TCRs appeared in many donors.

Germline loops: CDR1 MGHDK, CDR2 SYGVNS. This CDR3 is built from 14 residues. The V end lost 6 bases, the J end lost 4 bases, and 13 bases lay between the germline ends. Sequenced material: PBMCs. The clonotype comes from a man between 18 and 35 years old in good health and CMV-seropositive. V gene TRBV25-1 combines with J gene TRBJ1-5; D perhaps matches TRBD1 (6 bases). For the CDR3, the DNA is TGTGCCAGCAGCTTCACAGGGTATAATCAGCCCCAGCATTTT. Encoded protein: CASSFTGYNQPQHF. Filled out from reference TRBV25-1 and TRBJ1-5, the complete variable domain reads EADIYQTPRYLVIGTGKKITLECSQTMGHDKMYWYQQDPGMELHLIHYSYGVNSTEKGDLSSESTVSRIRTEHFPLTLESARPSHTSQYLCASSFTGYNQPQHFGDGTRLSIL.